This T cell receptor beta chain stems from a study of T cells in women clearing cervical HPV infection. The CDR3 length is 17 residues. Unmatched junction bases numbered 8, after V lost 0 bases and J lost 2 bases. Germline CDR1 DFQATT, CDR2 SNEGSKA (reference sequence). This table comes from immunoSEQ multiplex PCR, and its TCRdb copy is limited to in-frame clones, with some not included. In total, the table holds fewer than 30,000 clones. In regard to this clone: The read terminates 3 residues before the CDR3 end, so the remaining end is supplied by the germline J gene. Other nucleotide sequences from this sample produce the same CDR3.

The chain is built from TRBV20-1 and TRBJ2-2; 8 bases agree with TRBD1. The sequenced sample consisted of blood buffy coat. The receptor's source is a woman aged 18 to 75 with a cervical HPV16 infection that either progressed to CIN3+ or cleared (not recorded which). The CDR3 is CSARDADRGGNTGELFF. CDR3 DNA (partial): TGCAGTGCTAGAGACGCAGACAGGGGAGGAAACACCGGGGAG.